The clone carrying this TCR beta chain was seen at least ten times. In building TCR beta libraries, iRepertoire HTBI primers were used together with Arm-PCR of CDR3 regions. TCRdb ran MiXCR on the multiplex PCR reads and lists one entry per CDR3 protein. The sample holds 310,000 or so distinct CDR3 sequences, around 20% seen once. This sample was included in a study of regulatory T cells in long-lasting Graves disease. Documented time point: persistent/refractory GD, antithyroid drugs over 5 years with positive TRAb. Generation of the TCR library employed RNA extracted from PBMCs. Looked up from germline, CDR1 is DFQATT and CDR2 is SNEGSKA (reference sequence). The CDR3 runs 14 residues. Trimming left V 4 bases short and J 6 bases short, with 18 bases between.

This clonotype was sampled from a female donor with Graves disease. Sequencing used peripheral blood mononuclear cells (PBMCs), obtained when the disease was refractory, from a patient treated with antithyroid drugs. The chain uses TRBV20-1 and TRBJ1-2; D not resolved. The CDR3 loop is CSATDTNRRDGYTF. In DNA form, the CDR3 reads TGCAGTGCTACTGACACTAACAGACGGGATGGCTACACCTTC.